The next 9 T cell receptor beta chains were all read from a single sample in a study of blood T cell repertoires in COVID-19. Only in-frame clones appear in the TCRdb table, and some are missing; sequencing was by immunoSEQ multiplex PCR. The data show about 200,000 clones, roughly 89% seen once. Sequencing was performed on peripheral blood. These receptors all come from a man between 60 and 75 years old who had recovered from COVID-19.

The rearrangement links TRBV4-2 to TRBJ2-3, with 7 bases lining up with TRBD2. V lost 1 base and J lost 9; bases outside the gene matches: 4. Germline lookup yields CDR1 LGHNA and CDR2 YNFKEQ. This CDR3 is 13 amino acids long. The CDR3 bases are TGTGCCAGCAGCCAAGCGAGGGGAGGGACGCAGTATTTT. It encodes CASSQARGGTQYF.

The chain has TRBV20-1 and TRBJ1-1; D unresolved. This CDR3 comprises 11 residues. Looked up from germline, CDR1 is DFQATT and CDR2 is SNEGSKA (reference sequence). The CDR3 sequence: CRVSGMAEAFF. DNA for the CDR3: TGCAGGGTTAGCGGGATGGCTGAAGCTTTCTTT.

V is TRBV12-3 or TRBV12-4 and J is TRBJ2-1, with 7 positions matching TRBD2. J gave up 2 bases and V 10 bases, and 5 bases lay outside the gene matches. This CDR3 has 13 amino acids. The CDR3 DNA sequence: TGTGCCATTCTGAGCGGGACCTACAATGAGCAGTTCTTC. Its translation is CAILSGTYNEQFF.

CDR3 sequence (DNA): TGCGCCAGCAGCTCCGGACAGGGGGGCCGGAGCTCCTACAATGAGCAGTTCTTC. Translated: CASSSGQGGRSSYNEQFF. The gene calls are TRBV5-1 and TRBJ2-1, with 10 positions matching TRBD1. With V trimmed by 3 bases and J by 0 bases, 9 bases remained unmatched. Looked up from germline, CDR1 is SGHRS and CDR2 is YFSETQ. The CDR3 sequence is 18 residues long.

The chain links TRBV6-1 to TRBJ1-4, with no clear D. The V and J ends lost 2 bases and 13 bases respectively, with 14 bases between them. Germline CDR1 and CDR2: MNHNS and SASEGT. The CDR3 runs 13 residues. The CDR3 sequence: CASSESLGVSLFF. The CDR3 nucleotides read TGTGCCAGCAGTGAAAGCCTCGGAGTATCACTGTTTTTT.

The chain joins TRBV25-1 to TRBJ1-5; D is uncertain. The CDR3 spans 18 residues. V was shortened by 5 bases and J by 0 bases, with 20 bases between the two germline ends. The V gene's germline CDR1 is MGHDK and CDR2 SYGVNS. The CDR3 spells CASSSIREPFYSNQPQHF. CDR3 nucleotide sequence: TGTGCCAGCAGTTCCATTCGGGAACCATTTTATAGCAATCAGCCCCAGCATTTT.

This clone has just one count. The chain carries TRBV2 and TRBJ2-3; maybe TRBD1 (6 bases). V was cut by 1 base and J by 6 bases, with 11 bases left in between. Germline CDR1 SNHLY, CDR2 FYNNEI. The CDR3 contains 14 residues. This CDR3 is CASSEGTRGDTQYF. The CDR3 bases are TGTGCCAGCAGTGAAGGAACTAGGGGGGATACGCAGTATTTT.

This CDR3 is CASSGGEGASGNTIYF. The CDR3 region has the DNA TGCGCCAGCAGTGGGGGAGAGGGGGCGTCTGGAAACACCATATATTTT. The genes are TRBV5-1 and TRBJ1-3; 7 nucleotides align to TRBD1. The CDR3 is 16 residues long. Per the germline V gene, CDR1 is SGHRS and CDR2 is YFSETQ. J lost 1 base, V lost 5 bases, and 9 bases had no gene match.

V is TRBV5-4 and J is TRBJ2-5, with D possibly being TRBD1 (5 bases). The CDR3 loop spans 13 amino acids. Germline lookup yields CDR1 SGHNT and CDR2 YYREEE (reference sequence). V was pared by 4 bases and J by 2 bases, with 9 bases between. CDR3 sequence: CASSNGQQETQYF. The CDR3 DNA sequence: TGTGCCAGCAGCAATGGACAACAAGAGACCCAGTACTTC.